Listed below are T cell receptor beta chains from one sample, sequenced in a study of STAT3 mutations in large granular lymphocyte leukemia. Assay: immunoSEQ multiplex PCR; the TCRdb copy retains only in-frame clones and omits some. Among about 8,000 clones listed, roughly 79% were seen once. Sequencing was performed on peripheral blood mononuclear cells. These receptors all stem from a woman in her thirties or forties with T-cell large granular lymphocyte leukemia. Some clones in this sample may be carry-over from other donors' samples. Both conserved end residues are part of each CDR3. The D gene is left open where the match is weak. Expanded clones get a size class; other rows say once, few or many, or leave the size out.

TRBV30	NA	TRBJ2-7	TRBD1	CAWNGQGDYEQYF	TGTGCCTGGAACGGACAGGGGGACTACGAGCAGTACTTC
TRBV6-5	NA	TRBJ1-1	NA	CASGARWGLTEAFF	TGTGCCAGCGGCGCCCGGTGGGGGTTGACTGAAGCTTTCTTT
TRBV30	NA	TRBJ2-7	NA	CAWSGGSGYEQYF	TGTGCCTGGAGTGGAGGGAGTGGGTACGAGCAGTACTTC
TRBV30	NA	TRBJ1-5	TRBD1	CAWSVGGGGRIQPQHF	TGTGCCTGGAGTGTAGGTGGAGGGGGCAGGATACAGCCCCAGCATTTT
TRBV27	few	TRBJ2-7	TRBD1	CASSLGQGLGEQYF	TGTGCCAGCAGTTTAGGACAGGGGCTAGGAGAGCAGTACTTC
TRBV6-1	NA	TRBJ1-5	NA	CASSQGIYQPQHF	TGTGCCAGCAGCCAGGGGATTTATCAGCCCCAGCATTTT
TRBV5-1	NA	TRBJ2-5	NA	CASSLVQGNQETQYF	TGCGCCAGCAGCTTGGTACAGGGCAACCAAGAGACCCAGTACTTC
TRBV18	NA	TRBJ1-6	NA	CASSPSGGKGLGNSPLHF	TGTGCCAGCTCACCGTCTGGGGGTAAGGGACTCGGTAATTCACCCCTCCACTTT
TRBV5-1	NA	TRBJ1-1	NA	CASSLAARSTEAFF	TGCGCCAGCAGCTTGGCAGCTCGGTCCACTGAAGCTTTCTTT
TRBV6-5	few	TRBJ1-6	NA	CASSPDILGSPLHF	TGTGCCAGCAGTCCCGACATTTTAGGTTCACCCCTCCACTTT
TRBV5-1	NA	TRBJ1-2	NA	CASGRGSAYGYTF	TGCGCCAGCGGGAGAGGGTCAGCTTATGGCTACACCTTC
TRBV19	few	TRBJ1-5	NA	CASSIAGGNQPQHF	TGTGCCAGTAGTATAGCCGGGGGCAATCAGCCCCAGCATTTT
TRBV18	NA	TRBJ2-7	TRBD1	CASSPGQGLSEQYF	TGTGCCAGCTCACCAGGACAGGGACTCTCAGAGCAGTACTTC
TRBV18	NA	TRBJ1-4	NA	CASSSQGRNEKLFF	TGTGCCAGCTCTTCCCAGGGCCGGAATGAAAAACTGTTTTTT
TRBV5-1	NA	TRBJ2-7	TRBD2	CASRRGDSYEQYF	TGCGCCAGCAGGCGGGGGGACTCCTACGAGCAGTACTTC
TRBV6-5	NA	TRBJ2-3	NA	CASSNRDTQYF	TGTGCCAGCAGTAACAGAGATACGCAGTATTTT
TRBV7-2	NA	TRBJ2-7	NA	CASSPWAGGAYEQYF	TGTGCCAGCAGCCCATGGGCAGGGGGGGCCTACGAGCAGTACTTC
TRBV30	NA	TRBJ1-1	NA	CAWSLRGTEAFF	TGTGCCTGGTCCCTGAGGGGCACTGAAGCTTTCTTT
TRBV27	few	TRBJ2-3	NA	CASSFRGDTQYF	TGTGCCAGCAGTTTTAGAGGAGATACGCAGTATTTT
TRBV11-3	few	TRBJ2-5	TRBD2	CASSLEAGLGETQYF	TGTGCCAGCAGCTTAGAAGCGGGGCTCGGCGAGACCCAGTACTTC
TRBV18	NA	TRBJ1-1	NA	CASSQAYTEAFF	TGTGCCAGCTCACAGGCCTACACTGAAGCTTTCTTT
TRBV4-3	NA	TRBJ2-7	TRBD1	CASSQAAGQGTYEQYF	TGCGCCAGCAGCCAAGCCGCGGGACAGGGTACCTACGAGCAGTACTTC
TRBV30	NA	TRBJ1-1	NA	CAWSVGQGSTEAFF	TGTGCCTGGAGTGTGGGGCAGGGCTCCACTGAAGCTTTCTTT
TRBV28	few	TRBJ2-7	NA	CASRYGQTYEQYF	TGTGCCAGCAGATACGGACAGACCTACGAGCAGTACTTC
TRBV5-1	NA	TRBJ1-1	NA	CASSSGGGRYTEAFF	TGCGCCAGCAGCTCAGGTGGGGGGAGGTACACTGAAGCTTTCTTT
TRBV30	NA	TRBJ2-3	TRBD2	CAWSADRTVSGSLPDTQYF	TGTGCCTGGAGTGCCGACAGGACCGTTAGCGGGAGTTTGCCAGATACGCAGTATTTT
TRBV7-9	NA	TRBJ2-7	NA	CASSSPWDYEQYF	TGTGCCAGCAGCTCCCCTTGGGACTACGAGCAGTACTTC
TRBV7-9	few	TRBJ2-7	NA	CASSTGSYEQYF	TGTGCCAGCAGTACCGGGTCCTACGAGCAGTACTTC
TRBV18	NA	TRBJ1-2	NA	CASSPGDGYTF	TGTGCCAGCTCACCAGGGGATGGCTACACCTTC
TRBV11-3	NA	TRBJ2-7	TRBD1	CASSLIQGAYEQYF	TGTGCCAGCAGCTTAATACAGGGGGCCTACGAGCAGTACTTC
TRBV7-8	NA	TRBJ1-1	NA	CASSLFGSTSMNTEAFF	TGTGCCAGCAGCTTATTTGGTAGTACCTCCATGAACACTGAAGCTTTCTTT
TRBV30	NA	TRBJ2-7	NA	CAWSRASYEQYF	TGTGCCTGGAGTAGGGCCTCCTACGAGCAGTACTTC
TRBV5-6	NA	TRBJ1-1	NA	CASSLGEGVLNTEAFF	TGTGCCAGCAGCTTGGGGGAGGGTGTATTGAACACTGAAGCTTTCTTT